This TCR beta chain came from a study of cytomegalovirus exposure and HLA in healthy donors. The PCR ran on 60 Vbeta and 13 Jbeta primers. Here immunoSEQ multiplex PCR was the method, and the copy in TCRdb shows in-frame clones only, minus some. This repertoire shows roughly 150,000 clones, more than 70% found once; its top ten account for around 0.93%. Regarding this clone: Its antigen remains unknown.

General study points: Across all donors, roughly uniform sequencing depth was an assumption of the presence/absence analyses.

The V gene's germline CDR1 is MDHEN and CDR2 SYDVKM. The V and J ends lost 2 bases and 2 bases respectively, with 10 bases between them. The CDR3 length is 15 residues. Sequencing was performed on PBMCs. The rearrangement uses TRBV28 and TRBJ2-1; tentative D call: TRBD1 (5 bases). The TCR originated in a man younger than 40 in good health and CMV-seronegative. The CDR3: CASSLPRQTYNEQFF. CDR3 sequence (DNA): TGTGCCAGCAGTTTACCACGACAGACCTACAATGAGCAGTTCTTC.